This T cell receptor beta chain was recovered during a study of T cell responses to AZD1222 COVID-19 vaccine. Study background: Pooled together were second doses at about 4 or about 12 weeks. Regarding the study as a whole: It should be noted that donors were predominantly white British and more often female, and clonal diversity was possibly underestimated. Variant regions that are unmutated are reportedly the target of nearly half of spike-specific TCRs. Seropositive at baseline were only a handful of AZD1222 recipients.

Looked up from germline, CDR1 is LGHDT and CDR2 is YNNKEL (reference sequence). The CDR3 runs 12 residues. Trimming left V 0 bases short and J 11 bases short, with 5 bases between. This table comes from immunoSEQ multiplex PCR, and its TCRdb copy is limited to in-frame clones, with some not included. This sample has about 130,000 clones, with 80% to 90% found just once. Remarks on this clone: What it recognizes is unknown.

The clonotype comes from an adult in good health. The chain joins TRBV3-1 (or the pseudogene TRBV3-2) to TRBJ1-6; no reliable D call. Source: peripheral blood, taken on day 0 of AZD1222 vaccination. CDR3 sequence (DNA): TGTGCCAGCAGCCAAGACTTCGCACCCCTCCACTTT. Translated: CASSQDFAPLHF.